The 2 T cell receptor beta chains presented below share a single source sample, sequenced in a study of blood T cell repertoires in COVID-19. Profiling relied on immunoSEQ multiplex PCR, and the TCRdb table lists in-frame clones only, not all of them. The sample includes 150,000 to 200,000 clones, 78% seen only once; the top ten take 2.8%. Sequencing was carried out using peripheral blood. Receptor source: a woman of 80 years or more with active or convalescent COVID-19.

The J gene is TRBJ1-6, the V gene TRBV7-2; no reliable D call. CDR1 SGHTA and CDR2 FQGNSA come from the germline V gene. CDR3 length equals 13 residues. Trimming took 5 bases from V and 4 from J, leaving 6 bases between them. CDR3 amino acids: CASSTVYNSPLHF. In DNA, the CDR3 is TGTGCCAGCAGCACTGTATATAATTCACCCCTCCACTTT.

J is TRBJ1-4 and V is TRBV5-1; possible D gene TRBD1, 5 bases. The V and J ends lost 0 bases and 2 bases respectively, with 11 bases between them. Germline loops: CDR1 SGHRS, CDR2 YFSETQ. This CDR3 has 16 amino acids. CDR3 in amino acids: CASSLAKTDTNEKLFF. CDR3 in DNA: TGCGCCAGCAGCTTGGCCAAGACAGACACTAATGAAAAACTGTTTTTT.